This TCR beta chain appears in the sequencing data of a study of blood T cell repertoires in COVID-19. As processed by the authors: Amplification with reference gene primers provided the estimates of nucleated cell counts. Repertoires were generated with immunoSEQ multiplex PCR, while TCRdb's copy carries only in-frame clones and drops some. V and J calls and clone size are given by that table; D and trimming were obtained from the DNA. The data show 93,000 or so clones, around nine tenths seen once. This sequence was found in a woman of 80 years or more in a cohort sampled during active COVID-19. Specimen: peripheral blood.

CDR3 region: CASSLYRANVLTF. In nucleotides, the CDR3 is TGTGCCAGCAGTTTGTATAGGGCCAACGTCCTGACTTTC. This chain joins TRBV27 and TRBJ2-6; D unresolved. The CDR3 consists of 13 residues. Trimming pared 3 bases from V and 5 bases from J, leaving 5 bases between. CDR1 and CDR2 from the germline V gene are MNHEY and SMNVEV (reference sequence).